This note documents a single T cell receptor beta chain sequence. Antigen: not known. The data originate from a study of a mutant IDH1 vaccine in newly diagnosed glioma. Study summary: Receipt of radiotherapy, temozolomide, or both preceded the study, and most received both.

Regarding the study as a whole: Vaccine-induced immune responses occurred in less than 95% of patients.

The protocol was immunoSEQ multiplex PCR, while the TCRdb copy is restricted to in-frame clones and leaves out a portion. The sample consists of 50,000 to 65,000 clones, more than 80% of them appearing once. This CDR3 has 13 amino acids. Trimming took 3 bases from V and 7 from J, leaving 12 bases between them. CDR1 and CDR2 (germline): MNHNS, SASEGT. The time point: baseline, week 1 (first vaccination visit). Treatment here: pre-vaccination baseline after standard-of-care therapy. Tumors from donors were new WHO grade 3 or 4 IDH1-mutant astrocytomas with ATRX loss. The sample in question was PBMCs, obtained from a glioma patient treated with radiotherapy, temozolomide or both. The V gene is TRBV6-1, the J gene TRBJ1-1, with D possibly being TRBD1 (6 bases). The receptor's source is a man aged 18 to 30 with glioma. The CDR3 coding sequence is TGTGCCAGCAGTGAGAGATCGACAGGTGAAGCTTTCTTT. Its protein is CASSERSTGEAFF.